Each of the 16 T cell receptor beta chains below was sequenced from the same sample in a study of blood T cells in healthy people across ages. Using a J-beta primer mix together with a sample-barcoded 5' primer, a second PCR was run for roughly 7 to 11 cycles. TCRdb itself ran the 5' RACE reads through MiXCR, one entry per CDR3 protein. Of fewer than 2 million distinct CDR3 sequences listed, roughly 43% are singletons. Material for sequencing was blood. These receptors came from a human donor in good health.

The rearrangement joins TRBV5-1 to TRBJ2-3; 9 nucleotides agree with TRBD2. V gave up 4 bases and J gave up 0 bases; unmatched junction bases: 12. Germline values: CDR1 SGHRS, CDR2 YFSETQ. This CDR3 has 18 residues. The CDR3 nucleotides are TGCGCCAGCAGCCGCGCCAGTCTTGGACTAGCGAGCACAGATACGCAGTATTTT. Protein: CASSRASLGLASTDTQYF. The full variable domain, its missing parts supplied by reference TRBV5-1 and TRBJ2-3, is KAGVTQTPRYLIKTRGQQVTLSCSPISGHRSVSWYQQTPGQGLQFLFEYFSETQRNKGNFPGRFSGRQFSNSRSEMNVSTLELGDSALYLCASSRASLGLASTDTQYFGPGTRLTVL.

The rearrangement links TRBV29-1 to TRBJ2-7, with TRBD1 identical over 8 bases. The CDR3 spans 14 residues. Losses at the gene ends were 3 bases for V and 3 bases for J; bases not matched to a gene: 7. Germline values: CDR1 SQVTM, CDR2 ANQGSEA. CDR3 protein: CSVETPDRVYEQYF. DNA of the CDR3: TGCAGCGTTGAGACTCCGGACAGGGTCTACGAGCAGTACTTC.

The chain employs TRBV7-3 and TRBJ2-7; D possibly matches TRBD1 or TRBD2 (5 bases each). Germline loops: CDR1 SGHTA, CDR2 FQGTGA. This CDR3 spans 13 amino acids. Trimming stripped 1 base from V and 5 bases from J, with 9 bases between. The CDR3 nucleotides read TGTGCCAGCAGCTTAATTGAGGGGCACGAGCAGTACTTC. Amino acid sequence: CASSLIEGHEQYF.

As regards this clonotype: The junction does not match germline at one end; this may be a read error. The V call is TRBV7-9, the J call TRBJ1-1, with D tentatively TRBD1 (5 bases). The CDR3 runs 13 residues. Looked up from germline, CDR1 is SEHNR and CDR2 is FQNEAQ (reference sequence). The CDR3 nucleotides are TGTGTCAGCAGCTTAGAAGGGGCCACTGAAGCTTTCTTT. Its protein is CVSSLEGATEAFF.

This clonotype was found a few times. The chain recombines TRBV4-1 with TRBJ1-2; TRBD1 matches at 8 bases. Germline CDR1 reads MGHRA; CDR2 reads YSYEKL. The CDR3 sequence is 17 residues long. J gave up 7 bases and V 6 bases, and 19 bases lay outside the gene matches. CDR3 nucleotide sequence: TGCGCCAGCAGAATTTTGGGGGGCCGGGACAGGCAGTCTGGCTACACCTTC. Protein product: CASRILGGRDRQSGYTF.

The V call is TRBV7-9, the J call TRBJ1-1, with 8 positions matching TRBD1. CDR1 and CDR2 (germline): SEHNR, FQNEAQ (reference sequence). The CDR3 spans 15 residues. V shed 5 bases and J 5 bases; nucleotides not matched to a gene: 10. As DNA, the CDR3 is TGTGCCAGCAGCCCTAAGTCAGGGGGCCTGACTGAAGCTTTCTTT. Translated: CASSPKSGGLTEAFF.

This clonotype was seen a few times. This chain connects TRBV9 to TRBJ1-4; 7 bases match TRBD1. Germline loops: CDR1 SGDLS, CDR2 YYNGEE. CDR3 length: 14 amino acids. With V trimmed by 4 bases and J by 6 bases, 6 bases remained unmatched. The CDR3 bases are TGTGCCAGCAGCCCAAACAGGGGAGATGAAAAACTGTTTTTT. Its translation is CASSPNRGDEKLFF. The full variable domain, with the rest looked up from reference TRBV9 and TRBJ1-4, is DSGVTQTPKHLITATGQRVTLRCSPRSGDLSVYWYQQSLDQGLQFLIQYYNGEERAKGNILERFSAQQFPDLHSELNLSSLELGDSALYFCASSPNRGDEKLFFGSGTQLSVL.

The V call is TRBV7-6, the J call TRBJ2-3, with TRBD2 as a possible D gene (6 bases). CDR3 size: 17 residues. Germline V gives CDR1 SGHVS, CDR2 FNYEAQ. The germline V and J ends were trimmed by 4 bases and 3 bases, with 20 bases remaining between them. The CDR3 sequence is CASSSLRGDWGTDTQYF. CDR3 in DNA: TGTGCCAGCAGCTCCCTCCGCGGGGACTGGGGGACAGATACGCAGTATTTT.

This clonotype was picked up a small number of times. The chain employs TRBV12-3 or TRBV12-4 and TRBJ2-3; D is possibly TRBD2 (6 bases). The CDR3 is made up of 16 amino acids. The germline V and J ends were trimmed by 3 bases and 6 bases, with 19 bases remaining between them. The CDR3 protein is CASSFGTGPGDDTQYF. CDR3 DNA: TGTGCCAGCAGTTTCGGGACGGGCCCGGGGGATGATACGCAGTATTTT.

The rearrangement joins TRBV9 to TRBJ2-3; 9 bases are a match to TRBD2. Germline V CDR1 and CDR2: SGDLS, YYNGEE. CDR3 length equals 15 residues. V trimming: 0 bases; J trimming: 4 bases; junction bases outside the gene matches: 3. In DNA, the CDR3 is TGTGCCAGCAGCGTAGACGGCGGGGGGGCAGATACGCAGTATTTT. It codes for CASSVDGGGADTQYF.

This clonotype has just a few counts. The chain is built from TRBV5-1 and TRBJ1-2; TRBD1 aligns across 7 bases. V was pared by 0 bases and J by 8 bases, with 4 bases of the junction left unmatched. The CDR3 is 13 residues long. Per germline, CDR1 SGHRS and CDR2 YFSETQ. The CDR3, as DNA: TGCGCCAGCAGCTTGGAAGGGGGCTGGGGCTACACCTTC. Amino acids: CASSLEGGWGYTF.

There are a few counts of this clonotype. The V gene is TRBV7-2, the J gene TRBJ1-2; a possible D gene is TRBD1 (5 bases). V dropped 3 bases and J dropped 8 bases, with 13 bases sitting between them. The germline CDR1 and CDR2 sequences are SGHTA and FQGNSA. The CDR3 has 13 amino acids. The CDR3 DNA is TGTGCCAGCAGCTTGGGACCTCTTCGGGGCTACACCTTC. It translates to CASSLGPLRGYTF.

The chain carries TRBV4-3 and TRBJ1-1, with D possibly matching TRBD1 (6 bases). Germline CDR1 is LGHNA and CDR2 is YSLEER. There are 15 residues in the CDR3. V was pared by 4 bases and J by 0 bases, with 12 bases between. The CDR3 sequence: CASSRQTGVNTEAFF. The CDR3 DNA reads TGCGCCAGCAGCCGACAGACAGGTGTGAACACTGAAGCTTTCTTT.

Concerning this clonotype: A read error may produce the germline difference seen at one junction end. The CDR3 nucleotides are TGTGTCAGCACTAAGGGGTCCGCCAAAAACATTCAGTACTTC. Its translation is CVSTKGSAKNIQYF. The chain couples TRBV6-2 or TRBV6-3 to TRBJ2-4, with a tentative D call TRBD1 (5 bases). CDR1 MNHEY and CDR2 SVGEGT come from the germline V gene. This CDR3 is built from 14 residues.

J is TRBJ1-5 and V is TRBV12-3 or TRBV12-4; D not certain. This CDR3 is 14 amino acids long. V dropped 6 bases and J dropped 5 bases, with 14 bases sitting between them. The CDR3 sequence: CASREGWPYQPQHF. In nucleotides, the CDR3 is TGTGCCAGCAGGGAGGGTTGGCCCTATCAGCCCCAGCATTTT.

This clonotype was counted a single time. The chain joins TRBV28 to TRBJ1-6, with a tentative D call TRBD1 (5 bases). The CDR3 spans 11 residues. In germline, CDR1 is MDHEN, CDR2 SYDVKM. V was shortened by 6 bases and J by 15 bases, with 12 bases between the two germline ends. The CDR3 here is CASSRGAILHF. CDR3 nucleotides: TGTGCCAGCAGCAGAGGGGCAATCCTCCACTTT.